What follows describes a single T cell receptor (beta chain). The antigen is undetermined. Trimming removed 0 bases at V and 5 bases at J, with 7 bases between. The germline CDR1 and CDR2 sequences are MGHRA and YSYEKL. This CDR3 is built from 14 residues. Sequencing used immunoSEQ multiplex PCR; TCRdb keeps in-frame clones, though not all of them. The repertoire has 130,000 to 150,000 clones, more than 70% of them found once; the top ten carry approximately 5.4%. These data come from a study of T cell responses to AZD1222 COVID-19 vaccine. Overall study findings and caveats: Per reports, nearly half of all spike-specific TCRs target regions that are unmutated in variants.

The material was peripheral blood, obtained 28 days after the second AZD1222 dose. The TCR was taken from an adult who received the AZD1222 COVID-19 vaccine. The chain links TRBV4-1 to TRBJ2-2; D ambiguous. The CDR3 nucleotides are TGCGCCAGCAGCCAAGATTGGGATACCGGGGAGCTGTTTTTT. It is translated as CASSQDWDTGELFF.